Listed here are 9 T cell receptor beta chains from one sample, sequenced in a study of technical replicates of blood from several donors. Clones were sequenced by immunoSEQ multiplex PCR, and TCRdb holds only the in-frame ones, with some missing. The data show tens of thousands of clones, 95% to 98% seen once. What was sequenced was T cells isolated from PBMCs. These receptor sequences come from a human donor in good health.

The V gene is TRBV6-6, the J gene TRBJ1-2; a weak D match, TRBD1 (5 bases). Trimming took 1 base from V and 2 from J, leaving 8 bases between them. CDR1 is MNHNY, CDR2 SVGAGI, per germline (reference sequence). The CDR3 consists of 14 residues. CDR3 region: CASSYFGQNYGYTF. CDR3 bases: TGTGCCAGCAGTTACTTTGGACAAAACTATGGCTACACCTTC.

J is TRBJ2-1 and V is TRBV7-8; D gene uncertain. The V and J ends lost 7 bases and 6 bases respectively, with 7 bases between them. Germline V gene sequence: CDR1 SGHVS, CDR2 FQNEAQ. This CDR3 has 11 residues. In DNA form, the CDR3 reads TGTGCCAGCACTCCTTTCAATGAGCAGTTCTTC. Encoded protein: CASTPFNEQFF.

The chain employs TRBV28 and TRBJ1-5; TRBD1 matches at 10 bases. CDR1 and CDR2 (germline): MDHEN, SYDVKM. Unmatched junction bases numbered 6, after V lost 2 bases and J lost 8 bases. The CDR3 loop spans 15 amino acids. CDR3 nucleotide sequence: TGTGCCAGCAGTTTAGGGGACAGGGGCGGCAAGCCCCAGCATTTT. Translation: CASSLGDRGGKPQHF.

The rearrangement links TRBV30 to TRBJ1-4; perhaps TRBD1 as D (5 bases). V was clipped by 3 bases and J by 5 bases, with 10 bases between them. Germline V gene data show CDR1 as GTSNPN and CDR2 as SVGIG (reference sequence). CDR3 length: 13 residues. CDR3 in amino acids: CAWRGGLNEKLFF. As DNA, the CDR3 is TGTGCCTGGAGGGGGGGACTCAATGAAAAACTGTTTTTT.

The V and J genes are TRBV2 and TRBJ2-3; TRBD2 aligns across 15 bases. The V segment lost 6 bases and the J segment 4 bases; nucleotides outside the gene matches: 2. The CDR3 loop spans 15 amino acids. Per germline, CDR1 SNHLY and CDR2 FYNNEI. The CDR3 region is CASSGLAGGPDTQYF. CDR3 bases: TGTGCCAGCAGCGGACTAGCGGGAGGGCCAGATACGCAGTATTTT.

This clone is a singleton in its sample. The V gene is TRBV7-2, the J gene TRBJ1-5; no clear D gene. Trimming removed 2 bases from V and 4 bases from J, with 6 bases in between. This CDR3 region has 13 residues. CDR1 and CDR2 from the germline V gene are SGHTA and FQGNSA. This chain's CDR3 is CASSLQLNQPQHF. CDR3 bases: TGTGCCAGCAGCTTACAGTTAAATCAGCCCCAGCATTTT.

This clone was counted a single time. The chain uses TRBV4-1 and TRBJ1-5, with TRBD1 as a possible D gene (5 bases). The CDR3 runs to 17 residues. Germline CDR1 reads MGHRA; CDR2 reads YSYEKL. V lost 0 bases to trimming and J lost 2 bases, with 14 bases between them. This chain's CDR3 is CASSQDPAGFRNQPQHF. As DNA, the CDR3 is TGCGCCAGCAGCCAAGATCCAGCAGGGTTTCGCAATCAGCCCCAGCATTTT.

This clone appeared a single time. The chain recombines TRBV11-2 with TRBJ2-1; 9 bases fit TRBD2. The J segment lost 7 bases and the V segment lost 6 bases, leaving 7 bases of the junction unmatched. Per the germline V gene, CDR1 is SGHAT and CDR2 is FQNNGV. The CDR3 is 14 residues long. As DNA, the CDR3 is TGTGCCAGCAGGAGGCTAGCGGGGAGGAATGAGCAGTTCTTC. It specifies CASRRLAGRNEQFF.

This chain uses TRBV6-1 with TRBJ2-1; 7 nucleotides agree with TRBD1. This CDR3 is 15 amino acids long. Trimming at V came to 10 bases and at J to 3 bases, leaving 12 bases not matched to a gene. Germline CDR1 and CDR2: MNHNS and SASEGT. CDR3 in amino acids: CAIRGSGTDYNEQFF. The CDR3 DNA sequence: TGTGCCATCAGGGGGTCCGGGACAGACTACAATGAGCAGTTCTTC.